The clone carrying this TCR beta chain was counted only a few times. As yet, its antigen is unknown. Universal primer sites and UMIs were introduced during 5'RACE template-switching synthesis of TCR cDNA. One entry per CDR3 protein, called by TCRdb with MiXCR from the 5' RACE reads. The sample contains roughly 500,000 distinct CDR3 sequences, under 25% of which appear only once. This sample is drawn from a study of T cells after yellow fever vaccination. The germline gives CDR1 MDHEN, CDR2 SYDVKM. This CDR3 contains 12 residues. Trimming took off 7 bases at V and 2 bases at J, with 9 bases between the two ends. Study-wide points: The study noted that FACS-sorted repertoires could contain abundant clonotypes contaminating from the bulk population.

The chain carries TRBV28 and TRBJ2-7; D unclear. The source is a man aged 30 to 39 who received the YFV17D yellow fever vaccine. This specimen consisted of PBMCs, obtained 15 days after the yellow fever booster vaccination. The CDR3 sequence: CASTSGAYEQYF. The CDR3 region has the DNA TGTGCCAGCACGTCCGGAGCCTACGAGCAGTACTTC.